Listed below are T cell receptor beta chains from one sample, sequenced in a study of CD8+ T cells in alopecia areata. The table came from immunoSEQ multiplex PCR; TCRdb's copy has only in-frame clones and leaves some out. Among over 120,000 clones listed, 51% were seen once. Here the sequenced sample was CD4+ T cells sorted from blood, taken at week 0. All receptors come from a human donor with alopecia areata. Both conserved end residues are part of each CDR3. A D gene is named only where the DNA matches it firmly. Part of the rows lack a size; the others show once, few, many or a class for expanded clones.

>TRBJ1-1|.|13|.|TRBV7-9
TGTGCCAGCAGCGCCCTTCAAGGTTCCGAAGCTTTCTTT
CASSALQGSEAFF
>TRBJ2-7|TRBD1|15|.|TRBV19
TGTGCCAGTAGTTCATCCGGGACAGGGAACTACGAGCAGTACTTC
CASSSSGTGNYEQYF
>TRBJ2-1|.|16|.|TRBV7-9
TGTGCCAGCAGCTTAAGGTCTTCCCGCTCCTACAATGAGCAGTTCTTC
CASSLRSSRSYNEQFF
>TRBJ1-4|.|14|.|TRBV25-1
TGTGCCAGCAGTGAAACCAGGGCCGGGGAAAAACTGTTTTTT
CASSETRAGEKLFF
>TRBJ2-3|TRBD2|13|few|TRBV30
TGTGCCTGGACTAGCGGGAATGAGTATACGCAGTATTTT
CAWTSGNEYTQYF
>TRBJ2-1|TRBD2|15|many|TRBV28
TGTGCCAGCAGTTCCGCTAGCGGGAGGGCTGCTGAGCAGTTCTTC
CASSSASGRAAEQFF
>TRBJ1-5|.|18|.|TRBV19
TGTGCCAGTAGGACCGCCAGGGTTCTTGCGGGAGATGGTCAGCCCCAGCATTTT
CASRTARVLAGDGQPQHF
>TRBJ2-5|.|13|.|TRBV2
TGTGCCAGCAGAGCGGACTACCTGGAGACCCAGTACTTC
CASRADYLETQYF
>TRBJ2-6|.|15|.|TRBV2
TGTGCCAGCAGTGAGCTGGGCGGCGGGGCCAACGTCCTGACTTTC
CASSELGGGANVLTF
>TRBJ1-2|.|16|once|TRBV9
TGTGCCAGCAGCCCTCGTCGTGAGGTTTGGAACTATGGCTACACCTTC
CASSPRREVWNYGYTF
>TRBJ1-4|.|14|.|TRBV4-3
TGCGCCAGCAGCCAAGATCAGGGTTATCCAAAACTGTTTTTT
CASSQDQGYPKLFF
>TRBJ1-1|.|13|.|TRBV29-1
TGCAGCGTCCGATTTGGGGGGAAGAGTGAAGCTTTCTTT
CSVRFGGKSEAFF
>TRBJ1-5|.|15|.|TRBV28
TGTGCCAGCAGGGTGACACTCCTACGGAATCAGCCCCAGCATTTT
CASRVTLLRNQPQHF
>TRBJ2-3|TRBD2|17|.|TRBV30
TGTGCCTGGAGCGGGGGGTGGCGGGAACTAAACACAGATACGCAGTATTTT
CAWSGGWRELNTDTQYF
>TRBJ2-2|.|12|.|TRBV5-1
TGCGCCAGCAGCGTGGGAACCGGGGAGCTGTTTTTT
CASSVGTGELFF
>TRBJ1-2|.|15|.|TRBV28
TGTGCCAGCAGTTTCCTCATGACCCTAACGTTGGGCTACACCTTC
CASSFLMTLTLGYTF
>TRBJ2-3|TRBD2|14|.|TRBV30
TGTGCCTGGAGTCGGACTAGCGGGATGGATACGCAGTATTTT
CAWSRTSGMDTQYF
>TRBJ1-5|.|14|.|TRBV6-5
TGTGCCAGCAGCCACCGGGGCCAAAATCAGCCCCAGCATTTT
CASSHRGQNQPQHF
>TRBJ1-2|.|15|.|TRBV5-1
TGCGCCAGCAGCTTGGCCGGGGGGACGGCAGACGGCTACACCTTC
CASSLAGGTADGYTF
>TRBJ1-1|.|13|.|TRBV30
TGTGCCTGGAGCCCCTTTGCGGACACTGAAGCTTTCTTT
CAWSPFADTEAFF
>TRBJ2-1|.|12|.|TRBV7-9
TGTGCCAGCAGCCTGGTCACGAATGAGCAGTTCTTC
CASSLVTNEQFF
>TRBJ1-1|.|15|.|TRBV25-1
TGTGCCGTATCCAACGGGGATTTGGGTTTAATCGAAGCTTTCTTT
CAVSNGDLGLIEAFF
>TRBJ1-4|.|14|.|TRBV7-6
TGTGCCAGCAGCTTAAGGGGGGCTGGTGAAAAACTGTTTTTT
CASSLRGAGEKLFF
>TRBJ1-2|.|11|.|TRBV20-1
TGCAGTGTTGACAGGAGCTATGGCTACACCTTC
CSVDRSYGYTF
>TRBJ2-1|TRBD2|14|few|TRBV7-9
TGTGCCAGCAGACCGGGACTAGCGTACAATGAGCAGTTCTTC
CASRPGLAYNEQFF
>TRBJ1-4|.|16|.|TRBV2
TGTGCCAGCTGGTATCTCGCGAGGAGATCAGATGAAAAACTGTTTTTT
CASWYLARRSDEKLFF
>TRBJ2-2|.|15|.|TRBV10-3
TGTGCCATCAGTGAGTCGGGACTTCACACCGGGGAGCTGTTTTTT
CAISESGLHTGELFF
>TRBJ2-2|.|16|.|TRBV4-3
TGCGCCAGCAGCCAAGAGGTCGGCGCGAACACCGGGGAGCTGTTTTTT
CASSQEVGANTGELFF
>TRBJ2-6|TRBD1|15|.|TRBV5-1
TGCGCCAGCAGCCCGGACAGGGCTGGGGCCAACGTCCTGACTTTC
CASSPDRAGANVLTF
>TRBJ2-7|.|13|.|TRBV7-2
TGTGCCAGCAGCTCGCCTGGCCCCTACGAGCAGTACTTC
CASSSPGPYEQYF
>TRBJ2-5|.|11|few|TRBV29-1
TGCAGCATGGGACCGGGGGAGACCCAGTACTTC
CSMGPGETQYF
>TRBJ2-6|TRBD2|16|few|TRBV28
TGTGCCAGCAGTCGGGGCGGGGGCTCTGGGGCCAACGTCCTGACTTTC
CASSRGGGSGANVLTF